The clone carrying this T cell receptor beta chain came up once. Clones were read by immunoSEQ multiplex PCR, and TCRdb kept only the in-frame ones, dropping some. Counted here are about 320,000 clones, approximately 85% occurring once; the ten biggest clones make up approximately 7.5%. This specimen comes from a study of blood T cell repertoires in COVID-19. Study-level information: Sites across the United States, Italy and Spain contributed samples from acute and convalescent COVID-19. Nucleic acid was either cDNA or gDNA, and it came from T cells, B-cell-depleted T cells, or PBMCs.

The CDR3 consists of 10 residues. The germline V gene encodes CDR1 SQVTM and CDR2 ANQGSEA. Trimming took off 5 bases at V and 2 bases at J, with 3 bases between the two ends. The receptor was derived from a human donor in a cohort sampled during active COVID-19. Specimen: peripheral blood. The chain uses TRBV29-1 and TRBJ1-1, with no clear D. In DNA, the CDR3 is TGCAGCGTTCAAAACACTGAAGCTTTCTTT. It yields the protein CSVQNTEAFF.